The 25 T cell receptor beta chains below come from one sample, sequenced in a study of shared clonotypes between healthy human individuals. Assay used: immunoSEQ multiplex PCR; TCRdb lists only in-frame clones, some missing. There are roughly 1,100,000 clones in the sample; about 74% occur only once, and about 1.5% lies in the top ten. Sequencing was carried out using memory CD4+ T cells sorted from blood. Sample subset: CD45RA-negative fraction. Receptor source: a man aged 18-30 years in good health.

This chain connects TRBV19 to TRBJ2-7; TRBD1 matches 7 bases. J lost 1 base, V lost 8 bases, and 8 bases had no gene match. The CDR3 length is 14 residues. CDR1 is LNHDA and CDR2 is SQIVND in the germline V gene (reference sequence). The CDR3 here is CASRDLTGSYEQYF. CDR3 bases: TGTGCCAGTCGCGACTTGACAGGGTCCTACGAGCAGTACTTC.

The gene calls are TRBV21-1 and TRBJ2-1. TRBV21-1 is tagged as a pseudogene. The CDR3 extends over 14 amino acids. CDR3 sequence: CASSPTLRGHEQFF. CDR3 coding DNA: TGTGCCAGCAGCCCAACCCTCCGGGGGCATGAGCAGTTCTTC.

In this sample, this clone turned up once. Other DNA variants within this sample encode the same CDR3. The genes are TRBV5-1 and TRBJ2-5; tentative D call: TRBD1 (6 bases). The CDR3 spans 14 residues. V lost 0 bases and J lost 2, with 8 bases in between. Germline-derived CDR1 and CDR2 are SGHRS and YFSETQ. In DNA form, the CDR3 reads TGCGCCAGCAGCTTGGGAGGGGGACAAGAGACCCAGTACTTC. Its protein is CASSLGGGQETQYF.

This clone appeared a few times. The rearrangement joins TRBV18 to TRBJ1-1, with 9 bases fitting TRBD1. Germline CDR1 reads KGHSH; CDR2 reads LQKENI. The trim removed 1 base at V and 3 bases at J, leaving 3 bases unmatched. The length of the CDR3 is 15 residues. The CDR3 is CASSPRGQGYTEAFF. In DNA, the CDR3 is TGTGCCAGCTCACCACGGGGACAGGGATACACTGAAGCTTTCTTT.

The chain employs TRBV19 and TRBJ1-6; TRBD1 is a possible D gene (6 bases). CDR1 is LNHDA, CDR2 SQIVND, per germline (reference sequence). The CDR3 totals 13 residues. The ends were cut back, 11 bases at V and 7 bases at J, with 15 bases in the middle. This chain's CDR3 is CACRDTGNSPLHF. The DNA for the CDR3 is TGTGCCTGCCGGGACACGGGGAATTCACCCCTCCACTTT.

The chain couples TRBV7-2 to TRBJ2-7; D unclear. CDR3 length equals 13 residues. Germline CDR1 reads SGHTA; CDR2 reads FQGNSA. Between the trimmed V and J ends, which lost 6 bases and 9 bases, there was a span of 18 bases. CDR3 coding DNA: TGTGCCAGCAGTGGTGATATCCGGTTTGGGCAGTACTTC. Encoded protein: CASSGDIRFGQYF.

The chain employs TRBV5-4 and TRBJ2-1; 13 nucleotides align to TRBD2. Germline CDR1 SGHNT, CDR2 YYREEE (reference sequence). The CDR3 runs 15 residues. Germline trimming cut 4 bases from V and 5 bases from J; bases unmatched to any gene: 3. The CDR3 region has the DNA TGTGCCAGCAGCCAGGGACTAGCGGGGAACAATGAGCAGTTCTTC. It translates to CASSQGLAGNNEQFF.

This chain connects TRBV7-9 to TRBJ2-3; D ambiguous. The CDR3 covers 12 residues. Germline V gene lookup returns CDR1 SEHNR and CDR2 FQNEAQ (reference sequence). V lost 3 bases to trimming and J lost 5 bases, with 6 bases between them. The CDR3 sequence: CASSFSRDTQYF. The CDR3 DNA is TGTGCCAGCAGCTTTTCCAGAGATACGCAGTATTTT.

Only one count was recorded for this clone. V and J are TRBV7-2 and TRBJ2-3; 9 bases map to TRBD2. V lost 3 bases and J lost 7; bases outside the gene matches: 11. This CDR3 comprises 16 residues. The germline gives CDR1 SGHTA, CDR2 FQGNSA. CDR3: CASSFSLAGAQHTQYF. The CDR3 DNA reads TGTGCCAGCAGCTTTTCTTTAGCGGGAGCACAACATACGCAGTATTTT. The full variable domain, rest sourced from reference TRBV7-2 and TRBJ2-3, is GAGVSQSPSNKVTEKGKDVELRCDPISGHTALYWYRQSLGQGLEFLIYFQGNSAPDKSGLPSDRFSAERTGGSVSTLTIQRTQQEDSAVYLCASSFSLAGAQHTQYFGPGTRLTVL.

V is TRBV14 and J is TRBJ2-2; D may be TRBD1 or TRBD2 (5 bases each). The CDR3 has 14 residues. Germline V gene data show CDR1 as SGHDN and CDR2 as FVKESK. V lost 1 base and J 4 bases, leaving 7 bases between the germline ends. CDR3 loop: CASSQGDRTGELFF. CDR3 coding DNA: TGTGCCAGCAGCCAAGGGGACCGCACCGGGGAGCTGTTTTTT.

Worth noting for this clone: Other nucleotide sequences in the sample specify the same CDR3. This rearrangement joins TRBV7-2 to TRBJ2-1, with a tentative D call TRBD2 (5 bases). Germline assignment: CDR1 SGHTA and CDR2 FQGNSA. The CDR3 is 14 amino acids. Between the trimmed V and J ends, which lost 5 bases and 9 bases, there was a span of 17 bases. CDR3 loop: CASSQGSGLGEQFF. In DNA, the CDR3 is TGTGCCAGCAGCCAAGGGTCGGGATTGGGTGAGCAGTTCTTC.

This clone was found a few times. V gene TRBV4-3 combines with J gene TRBJ2-1; 10 nucleotides match TRBD2. Trimming at V came to 0 bases and at J to 7 bases, leaving 6 bases not matched to a gene. There are 16 residues in the CDR3. Germline CDR1 reads LGHNA; CDR2 reads YSLEER. CDR3 nucleotides: TGCGCCAGCAGCCAAGATCCAGCGGGAGGGCGGAATGAGCAGTTCTTC. Its translation is CASSQDPAGGRNEQFF.

The chain uses TRBV30 and TRBJ1-1; D is unresolved. Germline V gene data show CDR1 as GTSNPN and CDR2 as SVGIG (reference sequence). The length of the CDR3 is 13 residues. With 0 bases removed from V and 4 bases from J, the gap between germline ends came to 9 bases. CDR3 bases: TGTGCCTGGAGTGTCTCGTATGGCACTGAAGCTTTCTTT. Translation gives CAWSVSYGTEAFF.

The chain links TRBV6-1 to TRBJ2-7, with TRBD1 as a possible D gene (6 bases). V was pared by 8 bases and J by 2 bases, with 19 bases between. This CDR3 comprises 15 residues. Germline V gene sequence: CDR1 MNHNS, CDR2 SASEGT. CDR3 residues: CASGEIPGQPYEQYF. CDR3 DNA: TGTGCCAGCGGCGAAATTCCGGGACAACCCTACGAGCAGTACTTC.

The chain couples TRBV14 to TRBJ1-1; D gene unclear. Trimming stripped 3 bases from V and 3 bases from J, with 8 bases between. Germline CDR1 reads SGHDN; CDR2 reads FVKESK. This CDR3 has 13 residues. The CDR3 is CASSQTRHTEAFF. The CDR3 DNA follows: TGTGCCAGCAGCCAGACAAGGCACACTGAAGCTTTCTTT.

This clone was seen a handful of times. The J gene is TRBJ2-7, the V gene TRBV4-3, with 9 bases lining up with TRBD1. The CDR3 contains 15 residues. Germline assignment: CDR1 LGHNA and CDR2 YSLEER. V lost 3 bases to trimming and J lost 6 bases; unmatched junction nucleotides: 9. DNA of the CDR3: TGCGCCAGCAGCCACCTGGGACAGGGTTTTGGCGAGCAGTACTTC. It encodes CASSHLGQGFGEQYF.

The chain carries TRBV4-1 and TRBJ2-1, with 7 bases that match TRBD1. Per the germline V gene, CDR1 is MGHRA and CDR2 is YSYEKL. After removal of 0 bases from V and 5 bases from J, the junction contained 7 bases not matched to a gene. This CDR3 contains 16 residues. For the CDR3, the DNA is TGCGCCAGCAGCCAAGAGTGGTGGGACAGAAACAATGAGCAGTTCTTC. Amino acids: CASSQEWWDRNNEQFF.

The chain recombines TRBV19 with TRBJ1-2, with D uncertain. V was cut by 7 bases and J by 4 bases, with 19 bases left in between. The germline V gene encodes CDR1 LNHDA and CDR2 SQIVND (reference sequence). CDR3 length equals 15 residues. CDR3 amino acids: CASIPRQGALYGYTF. CDR3 bases: TGTGCCAGTATCCCCCGACAAGGAGCGCTCTATGGCTACACCTTC.

This clone was picked up one time. The chain is built from TRBV6-5 and TRBJ1-1; TRBD1 is a possible D gene (6 bases). V lost 0 bases, J lost 7 bases, and 9 bases lay in between. The CDR3 runs 13 residues. Germline loops: CDR1 MNHEY, CDR2 SVGAGI. The CDR3 is CASSYSKTGEAFF. CDR3 nucleotides: TGTGCCAGCAGTTACTCGAAGACAGGTGAAGCTTTCTTT.

The J gene is TRBJ1-1, the V gene TRBV28; D remains ambiguous. Trimming stripped 3 bases from V and 3 bases from J, with 14 bases between. CDR3 length: 15 residues. Germline loops: CDR1 MDHEN, CDR2 SYDVKM. CDR3 in amino acids: CASSLGPGKYTEAFF. The CDR3 nucleotides are TGTGCCAGCAGTTTGGGTCCGGGAAAATACACTGAAGCTTTCTTT.

This chain joins TRBV4-1 and TRBJ1-3; no firm D call. This CDR3 contains 16 residues. Trimming took 1 base from V and 3 from J, leaving 13 bases between them. Germline assignment: CDR1 MGHRA and CDR2 YSYEKL. The CDR3 DNA is TGCGCCAGCAGCCAAGTCCCGAGGGCGAATGGAAACACCATATATTTT. This encodes CASSQVPRANGNTIYF.

In its sample, this clone was seen a few times. The V and J genes are TRBV6-1 and TRBJ1-2; TRBD1 matches at 9 bases. Unmatched junction bases numbered 5, after V lost 4 bases and J lost 5 bases. Germline loops: CDR1 MNHNS, CDR2 SASEGT. This CDR3 is 14 amino acids long. In DNA form, the CDR3 reads TGTGCCAGCAGTGCGGGACAGGGAGGGTATGGCTACACCTTC. Translated: CASSAGQGGYGYTF.

The chain combines TRBV25-1 with TRBJ2-7; D gene ambiguous. Germline assignment: CDR1 MGHDK and CDR2 SYGVNS. V lost 3 bases, J lost 1 base, and 7 bases lay in between. CDR3 size: 13 residues. CDR3 sequence (DNA): TGTGCCAGCAGTGAGGGAAGGTCCTACGAGCAGTACTTC. Its protein product is CASSEGRSYEQYF.

This chain links TRBV5-4 with TRBJ2-6; D possibly corresponds to TRBD1 (5 bases). The CDR3 runs 16 residues. The germline V and J ends were trimmed by 4 bases and 1 base, with 12 bases remaining between them. Per germline, CDR1 SGHNT and CDR2 YYREEE (reference sequence). CDR3 nucleotide sequence: TGTGCCAGCAGCCAATCAGGGTTATCTGGGGCCAACGTCCTGACTTTC. Translated: CASSQSGLSGANVLTF.

As to this clone: Other DNA variants within this sample encode the same CDR3. J is TRBJ2-2 and V is TRBV7-2; D is ambiguous. V gave up 2 bases and J gave up 2 bases, with 3 bases separating them. The germline V gene has CDR1 SGHTA and CDR2 FQGNSA. This CDR3 has 13 residues. CDR3 in amino acids: CASSLRNTGELFF. CDR3 bases: TGTGCCAGCAGCTTACGCAACACCGGGGAGCTGTTTTTT.